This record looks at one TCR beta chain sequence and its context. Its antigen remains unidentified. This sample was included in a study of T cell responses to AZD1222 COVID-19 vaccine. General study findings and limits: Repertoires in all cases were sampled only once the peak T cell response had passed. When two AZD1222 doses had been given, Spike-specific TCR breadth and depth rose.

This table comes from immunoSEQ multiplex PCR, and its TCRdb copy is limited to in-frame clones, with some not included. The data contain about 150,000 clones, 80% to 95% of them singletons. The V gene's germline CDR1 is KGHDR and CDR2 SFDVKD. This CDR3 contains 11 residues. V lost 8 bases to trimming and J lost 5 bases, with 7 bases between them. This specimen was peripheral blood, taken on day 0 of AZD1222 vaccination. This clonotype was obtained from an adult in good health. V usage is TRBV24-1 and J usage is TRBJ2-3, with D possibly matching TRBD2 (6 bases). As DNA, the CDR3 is TGTGCCACCATGGGGGGAGATACGCAGTATTTT. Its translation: CATMGGDTQYF.